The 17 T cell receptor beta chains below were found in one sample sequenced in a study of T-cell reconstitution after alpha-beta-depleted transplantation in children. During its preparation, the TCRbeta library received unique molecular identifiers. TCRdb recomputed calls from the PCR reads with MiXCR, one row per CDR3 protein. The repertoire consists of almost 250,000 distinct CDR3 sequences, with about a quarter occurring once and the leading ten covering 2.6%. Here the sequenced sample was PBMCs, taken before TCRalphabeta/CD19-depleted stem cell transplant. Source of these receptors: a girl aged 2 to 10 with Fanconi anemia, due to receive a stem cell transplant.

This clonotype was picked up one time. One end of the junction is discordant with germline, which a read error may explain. The DNA of the CDR3 is TGCAGCGTCGCCCGGTCCAGCTCCTACAATGAGGAGTTCTTC. As protein: CSVARSSSYNEEFF. The V gene is TRBV29-1, the J gene TRBJ2-1; D call uncertain. The CDR3 runs 14 residues. The germline gives CDR1 SQVTM, CDR2 ANQGSEA.

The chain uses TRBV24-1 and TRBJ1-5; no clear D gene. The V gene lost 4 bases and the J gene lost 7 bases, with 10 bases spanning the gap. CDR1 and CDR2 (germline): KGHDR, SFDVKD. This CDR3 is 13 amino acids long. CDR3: CATSEAGWQPQHF. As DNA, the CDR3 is TGTGCCACCAGTGAAGCAGGTTGGCAGCCCCAGCATTTT.

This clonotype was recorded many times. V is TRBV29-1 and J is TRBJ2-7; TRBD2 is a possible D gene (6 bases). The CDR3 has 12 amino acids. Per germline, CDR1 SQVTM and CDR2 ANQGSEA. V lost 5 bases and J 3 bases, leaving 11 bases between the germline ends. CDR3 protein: CSVRLGGYEQYF. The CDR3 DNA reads TGCAGCGTTCGACTGGGGGGCTACGAGCAGTACTTC.

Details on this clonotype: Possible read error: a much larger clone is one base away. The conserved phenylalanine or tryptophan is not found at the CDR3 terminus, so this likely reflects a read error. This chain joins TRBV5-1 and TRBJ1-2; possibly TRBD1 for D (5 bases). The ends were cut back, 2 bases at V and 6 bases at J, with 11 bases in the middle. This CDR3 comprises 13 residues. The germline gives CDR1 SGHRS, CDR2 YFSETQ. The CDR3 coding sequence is TGCGCCAGCAGCTTATACGAGACAGATGGCTACACCTCC. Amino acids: CASSLYETDGYTS.

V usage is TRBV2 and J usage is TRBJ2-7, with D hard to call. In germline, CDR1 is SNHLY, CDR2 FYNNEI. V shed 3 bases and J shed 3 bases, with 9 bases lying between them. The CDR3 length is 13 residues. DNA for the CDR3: TGTGCCAGCAGTGAGCAGTCCCGCTACGAGCAGTACTTC. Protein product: CASSEQSRYEQYF.

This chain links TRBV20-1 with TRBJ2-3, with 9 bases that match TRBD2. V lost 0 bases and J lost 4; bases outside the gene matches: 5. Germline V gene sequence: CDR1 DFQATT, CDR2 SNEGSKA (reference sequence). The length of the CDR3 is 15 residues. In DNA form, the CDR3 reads TGCAGTGCTAGAGACGCGGGGGGGCAAGCAGATACGCAGTATTTT. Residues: CSARDAGGQADTQYF.

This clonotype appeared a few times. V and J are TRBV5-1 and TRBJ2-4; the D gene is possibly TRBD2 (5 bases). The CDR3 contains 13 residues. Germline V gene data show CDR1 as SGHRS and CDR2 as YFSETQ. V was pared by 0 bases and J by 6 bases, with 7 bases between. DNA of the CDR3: TGCGCCAGCAGCTTGGCAGGACTAAACATTCAGTACTTC. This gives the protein CASSLAGLNIQYF.

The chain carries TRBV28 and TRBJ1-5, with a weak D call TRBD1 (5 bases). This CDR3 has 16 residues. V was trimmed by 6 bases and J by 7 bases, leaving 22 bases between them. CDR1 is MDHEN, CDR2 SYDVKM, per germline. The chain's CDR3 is CASSSPIQGRRQPQHF. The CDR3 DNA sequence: TGTGCCAGCAGCTCACCCATCCAGGGACGTAGGCAGCCCCAGCATTTT. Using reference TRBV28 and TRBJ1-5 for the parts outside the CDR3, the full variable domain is DVKVTQSSRYLVKRTGEKVFLECVQDMDHENMFWYRQDPGLGLRLIYFSYDVKMKEKGDIPEGYSVSREKKERFSLILESASTNQTSMYLCASSSPIQGRRQPQHFGDGTRLSIL.

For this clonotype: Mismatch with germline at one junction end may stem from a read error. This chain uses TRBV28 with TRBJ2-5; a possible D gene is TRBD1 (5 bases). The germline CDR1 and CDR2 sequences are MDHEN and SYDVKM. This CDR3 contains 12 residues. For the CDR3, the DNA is TGTGCCAGCAGTAGGACACGATTCCCTGAGCACTTC. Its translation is CASSRTRFPEHF. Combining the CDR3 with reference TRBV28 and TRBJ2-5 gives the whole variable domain DVKVTQSSRYLVKRTGEKVFLECVQDMDHENMFWYRQDPGLGLRLIYFSYDVKMKEKGDIPEGYSVSREKKERFSLILESASTNQTSMYLCASSRTRFPEHFGPGTRLLVL.

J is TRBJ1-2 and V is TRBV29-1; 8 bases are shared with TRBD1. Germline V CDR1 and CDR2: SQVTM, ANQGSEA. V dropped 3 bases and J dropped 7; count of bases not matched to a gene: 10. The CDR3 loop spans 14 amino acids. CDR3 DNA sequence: TGCAGCGTTGACGGTCGGCAGGGGGCGCGTGGCTACACCTTC. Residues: CSVDGRQGARGYTF.

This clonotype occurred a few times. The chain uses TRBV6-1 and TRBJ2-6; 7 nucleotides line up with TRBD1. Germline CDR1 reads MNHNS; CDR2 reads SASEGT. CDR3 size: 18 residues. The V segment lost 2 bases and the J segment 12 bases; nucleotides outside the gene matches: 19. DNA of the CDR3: TGTGCCAGCAGTGAAAGGAATTTCCGGGACAGCCTGTCTGGCGTCCTGACTTTC. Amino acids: CASSERNFRDSLSGVLTF.

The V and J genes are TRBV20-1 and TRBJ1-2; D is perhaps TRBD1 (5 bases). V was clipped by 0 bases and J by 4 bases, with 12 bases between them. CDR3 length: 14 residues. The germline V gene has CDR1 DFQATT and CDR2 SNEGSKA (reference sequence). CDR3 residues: CSARDRDQTYGYTF. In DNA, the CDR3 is TGCAGTGCTAGAGACAGGGATCAGACCTATGGCTACACCTTC.

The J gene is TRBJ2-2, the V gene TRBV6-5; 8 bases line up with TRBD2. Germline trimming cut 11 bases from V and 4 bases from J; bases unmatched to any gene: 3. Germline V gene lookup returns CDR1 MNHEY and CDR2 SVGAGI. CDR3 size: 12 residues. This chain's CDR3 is CARGGGTGELFF. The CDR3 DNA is TGTGCCCGGGGGGGGGGCACCGGGGAGCTGTTTTTT.

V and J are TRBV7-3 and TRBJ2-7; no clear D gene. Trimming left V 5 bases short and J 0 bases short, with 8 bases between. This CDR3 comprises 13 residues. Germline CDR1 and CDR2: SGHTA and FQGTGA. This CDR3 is CASSHGPSYEQYF. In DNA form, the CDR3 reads TGTGCCAGCAGCCACGGTCCCTCCTACGAGCAGTACTTC.

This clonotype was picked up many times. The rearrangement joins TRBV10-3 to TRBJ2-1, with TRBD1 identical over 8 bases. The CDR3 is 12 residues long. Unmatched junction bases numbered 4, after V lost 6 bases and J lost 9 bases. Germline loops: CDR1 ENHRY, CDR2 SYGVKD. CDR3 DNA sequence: TGTGCCATCAGGACAGGGACAGGTGAGCAGTTCTTC. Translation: CAIRTGTGEQFF.

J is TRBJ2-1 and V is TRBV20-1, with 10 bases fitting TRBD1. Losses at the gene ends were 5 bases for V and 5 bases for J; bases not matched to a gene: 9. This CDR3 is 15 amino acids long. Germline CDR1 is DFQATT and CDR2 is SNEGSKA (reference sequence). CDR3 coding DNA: TGCAGTGCTCATTACGGGACAGGGGCGGACAATGAGCAGTTCTTC. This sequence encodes CSAHYGTGADNEQFF.

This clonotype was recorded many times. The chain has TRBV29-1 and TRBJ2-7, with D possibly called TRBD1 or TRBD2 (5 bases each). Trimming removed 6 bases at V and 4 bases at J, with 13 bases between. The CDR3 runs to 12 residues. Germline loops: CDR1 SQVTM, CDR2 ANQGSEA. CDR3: CSVWGKGYEQYF. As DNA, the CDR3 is TGCAGCGTCTGGGGGAAGGGATACGAGCAGTACTTC.